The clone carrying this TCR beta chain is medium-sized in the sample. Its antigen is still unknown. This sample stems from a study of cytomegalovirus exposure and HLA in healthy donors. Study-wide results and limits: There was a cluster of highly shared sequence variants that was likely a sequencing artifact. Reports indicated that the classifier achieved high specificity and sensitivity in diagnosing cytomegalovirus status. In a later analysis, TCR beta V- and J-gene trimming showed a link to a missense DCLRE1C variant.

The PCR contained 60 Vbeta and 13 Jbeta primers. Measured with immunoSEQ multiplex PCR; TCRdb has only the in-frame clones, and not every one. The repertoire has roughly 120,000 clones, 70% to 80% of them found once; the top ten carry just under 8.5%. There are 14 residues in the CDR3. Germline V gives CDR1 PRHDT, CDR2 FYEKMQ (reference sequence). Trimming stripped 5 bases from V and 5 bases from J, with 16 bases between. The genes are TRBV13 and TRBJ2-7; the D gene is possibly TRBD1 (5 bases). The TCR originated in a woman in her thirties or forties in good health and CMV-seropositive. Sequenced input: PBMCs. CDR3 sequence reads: CASSDRAKGNEQYF. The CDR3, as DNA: TGTGCCAGCAGCGACCGGGCCAAGGGGAACGAGCAGTACTTC.